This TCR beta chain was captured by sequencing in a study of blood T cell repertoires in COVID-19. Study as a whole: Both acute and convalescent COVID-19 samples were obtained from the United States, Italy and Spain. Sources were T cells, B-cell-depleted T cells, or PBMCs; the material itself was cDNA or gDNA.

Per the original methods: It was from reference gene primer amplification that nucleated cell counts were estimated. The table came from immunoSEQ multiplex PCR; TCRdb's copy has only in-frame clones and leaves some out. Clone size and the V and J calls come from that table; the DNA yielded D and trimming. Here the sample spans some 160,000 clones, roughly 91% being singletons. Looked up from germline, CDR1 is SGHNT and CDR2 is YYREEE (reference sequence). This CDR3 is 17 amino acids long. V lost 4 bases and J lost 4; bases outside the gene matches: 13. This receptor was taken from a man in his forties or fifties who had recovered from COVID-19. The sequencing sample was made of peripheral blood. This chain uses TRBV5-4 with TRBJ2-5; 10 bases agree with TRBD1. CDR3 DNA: TGTGCCAGCAGCCCACTCCCGGGACAGGGGACCGGAGAGACCCAGTACTTC. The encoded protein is CASSPLPGQGTGETQYF.